The next 7 T cell receptor beta chains were all read from a single sample in a study of beta chain features in type 1 diabetes. General study results and limits: Across all four CD4+ subsets, people with type 1 diabetes showed modestly shorter TCRB CDR3s.

Which antigens these TCRs recognize remains unknown. As every portion of the isolated RNA was reverse transcribed, the sequencing read expressed TCRB transcripts. The table came from immunoSEQ multiplex PCR; TCRdb's copy has only in-frame clones and leaves some out. In the table there are some 370,000 clones, around 9.6% of which are singletons. Sequencing used central memory CD4+ T cells from blood. These TCRs come from a man aged 25 to 40 with type 1 diabetes.

In its sample, this clone was seen a few times. This chain links TRBV6-5 with TRBJ2-2, with 14 bases identical to TRBD2. The CDR3 is 14 amino acids. Germline V gene lookup returns CDR1 MNHEY and CDR2 SVGAGI. The ends lost 6 bases at V and 6 bases at J; junction bases unmatched: 0. As DNA, the CDR3 is TGTGCCAGCAGGGGACTAGCGGGAGCCGGGGAGCTGTTTTTT. This codes for CASRGLAGAGELFF.

In its sample, this clone was seen a few times. The gene calls are TRBV5-1 and TRBJ1-2, with no clear D. V was trimmed by 0 bases and J by 4 bases, leaving 10 bases between them. Germline V gives CDR1 SGHRS, CDR2 YFSETQ. This CDR3 region has 14 residues. The CDR3 DNA sequence: TGCGCCAGCAGCTTGGGTGCGGCCTCCTATGGCTACACCTTC. Its translation is CASSLGAASYGYTF.

This clone was picked up many times. The rearrangement joins TRBV28 to TRBJ2-4; D uncertain. Looked up from germline, CDR1 is MDHEN and CDR2 is SYDVKM. This CDR3 region has 15 residues. The V gene lost 2 bases and the J gene lost 1 base, with 9 bases spanning the gap. CDR3 in DNA: TGTGCCAGCAGTTTACCCCCCGGCGCCAAAAACATTCAGTACTTC. It encodes CASSLPPGAKNIQYF.

This clone has just a few counts. The chain recombines TRBV6-6 with TRBJ2-2; 7 bases line up with TRBD1. Germline V lookup: CDR1 MNHNY, CDR2 SVGAGI (reference sequence). CDR3 length: 15 residues. The trim removed 6 bases at V and 6 bases at J, leaving 10 bases unmatched. The CDR3 protein is CASRQDATGSGELFF. The CDR3 nucleotides read TGTGCCAGCAGGCAGGACGCGACAGGGTCCGGGGAGCTGTTTTTT.

This clone was observed a handful of times. Written as DNA, the CDR3 is TGTGCCAGCAGTGAAGGTGGCCAGACATATGGCTACACCTTC. Its protein product is CASSEGGQTYGYTF. The chain employs TRBV2 and TRBJ1-2; D uncertain. Trimming shortened V by 1 base and J by 5 bases, and 11 bases separated the two germline ends. Germline CDR1 SNHLY, CDR2 FYNNEI. This CDR3 comprises 14 residues.

The chain uses TRBV9 and TRBJ2-7; either TRBD1 or TRBD2 may fit D (5 bases each). The germline V and J ends were trimmed by 0 bases and 0 bases, with 10 bases remaining between them. The CDR3 contains 15 residues. CDR1 is SGDLS, CDR2 YYNGEE, per germline. Here the CDR3 DNA reads TGTGCCAGCAGCGTAGGGCCAGGGACCTCCTACGAGCAGTACTTC. Its translation: CASSVGPGTSYEQYF.

The CDR3 DNA follows: TGTGCCACCAGCAGAGAGCCAGGGGGAGGCTATGGCTACACCTTC. Its protein product is CATSREPGGGYGYTF. The rearrangement joins TRBV15 to TRBJ1-2, with 7 positions matching TRBD1. CDR3 length equals 15 residues. CDR1 and CDR2 from the germline V gene are LNHNV and YYDKDF (reference sequence). Germline trimming cut 0 bases from V and 4 bases from J; bases unmatched to any gene: 5.